The rows below give T cell receptor beta chains drawn from one sample of a study of T-cell reconstitution after alpha-beta-depleted transplantation in children. From the PCR reads, TCRdb called clonotypes with MiXCR, one entry per CDR3 protein. There are over 200,000 distinct CDR3 sequences in the sample; roughly 9% occur only once, and over 5% lies in the top ten. The sample consisted of PBMCs from the stem cell graft donor, taken from the stem cell graft. Receptors were obtained from a human donor who donated a stem cell graft to a child with acute lymphoblastic leukemia. The CDR3 runs from the conserved cysteine through the conserved F or W. A D gene is named only where the DNA matches it firmly. Clone size is stated in some rows and not others, as once, few, many or a class when expanded.

many	TRBV25-1	-	TRBJ1-6	CASKPPYNSPLHF	TGTGCCAGCAAACCACCATATAATTCACCCCTCCACTTT
once	TRBV20-1	-	TRBJ1-2	CSADLGGDGSMGYTF	TGCAGTGCTGACCTCGGGGGGGATGGCTCTATGGGCTACACCTTC
-	TRBV5-1	-	TRBJ2-1	CASSLEQEYNEQFF	TGCGCCAGCAGCTTGGAACAGGAGTACAATGAGCAGTTCTTC
few	TRBV3-1	-	TRBJ2-1	CASSRPMGGSLGNEQFF	TGTGCCAGCAGCCGGCCTATGGGGGGCTCCCTTGGCAATGAGCAGTTCTTC
-	TRBV6-1	TRBD1	TRBJ1-6	CASRVGQGIDSPLHF	TGTGCCAGCAGAGTGGGACAGGGGATCGATTCACCCCTCCACTTT
many	TRBV18	-	TRBJ1-1	CASSPRGDTEAFF	TGTGCCAGCTCACCACGGGGGGACACTGAAGCTTTCTTT
-	TRBV7-6	TRBD1	TRBJ2-3	CASSAWGRQGAIDTQYF	TGTGCCAGCAGCGCCTGGGGAAGACAGGGGGCAATAGATACGCAGTATTTT
few	TRBV6-2/TRBV6-3	TRBD2	TRBJ2-2	CASSFPGGSRELFF	TGTGCCAGCAGTTTCCCGGGAGGTAGCCGGGAGCTGTTTTTT
few	TRBV7-8	-	TRBJ1-1	CASSKSGGREAFF	TGTGCCAGCAGCAAAAGTGGGGGGCGTGAAGCTTTCTTT
many	TRBV2	TRBD1	TRBJ2-7	CASSERQGSNEQYF	TGTGCCAGCAGTGAGAGACAGGGTTCTAACGAGCAGTACTTC
-	TRBV6-1	-	TRBJ2-2	CASWEQPNTGELFF	TGTGCCAGCTGGGAGCAGCCGAACACCGGGGAGCTGTTTTTT
few	TRBV27	-	TRBJ2-5	CASTPHWASQETQYF	TGTGCCAGCACTCCTCATTGGGCCTCCCAAGAGACCCAGTACTTC
many	TRBV13	-	TRBJ2-4	CASSIGRTSKNIQYF	TGTGCCAGCAGCATTGGACGTACAAGCAAAAACATTCAGTACTTC
-	TRBV20-1	-	TRBJ2-7	CSARDRASYEQYF	TGCAGTGCTAGGGACCGGGCTAGCTACGAGCAGTACTTC
many	TRBV7-9	TRBD1	TRBJ1-2	CASSKTGANYGYTF	TGTGCCAGCAGCAAGACAGGGGCGAACTATGGCTACACCTTC
-	TRBV5-1	TRBD1	TRBJ1-5	CASARGPQGRTNQPQHF	TGCGCCAGCGCGAGGGGGCCACAGGGGAGGACCAATCAGCCCCAGCATTTT
few	TRBV20-1	TRBD1	TRBJ1-2	CSAWTGIYGYTF	TGCAGTGCGTGGACAGGGATTTATGGCTACACCTTC
-	TRBV27	TRBD1	TRBJ1-2	CASSLLGQGEGYTF	TGTGCCAGCAGTTTATTAGGACAGGGTGAAGGCTACACCTTC
many	TRBV15	TRBD1	TRBJ2-5	CATSKEGGQGKTQYF	TGTGCCACCAGCAAAGAGGGGGGACAGGGCAAGACCCAGTACTTC
many	TRBV5-1	TRBD1	TRBJ2-7	CASKDRGESYEQYF	TGCGCCAGCAAAGACAGGGGTGAATCCTACGAGCAGTACTTC
many	TRBV6-5	TRBD2	TRBJ2-2	CASSYSLAGGRAGELFF	TGTGCCAGCAGTTACTCACTAGCGGGGGGCCGGGCCGGGGAGCTGTTTTTT
-	TRBV29-1	-	TRBJ1-5	CSVGSNQPQHF	TGCAGCGTAGGTAGCAATCAGCCCCAGCATTTT
-	TRBV2	-	TRBJ2-7	CASSDVQIYEQYF	TGTGCCAGCAGTGATGTTCAAATCTACGAGCAGTACTTC
few	TRBV12-3/TRBV12-4	TRBD1	TRBJ1-1	CASRDRASTEAFF	TGTGCCAGCAGGGACAGGGCGAGCACTGAAGCTTTCTTT
many	TRBV20-1	-	TRBJ2-7	CSALVPPYEQYF	TGCAGTGCTCTAGTCCCCCCCTACGAGCAGTACTTC
few	TRBV6-5	-	TRBJ1-2	CASSYDGTPNYGYTF	TGTGCCAGCAGTTACGACGGGACCCCTAACTATGGCTACACCTTC
-	TRBV18	-	TRBJ2-7	CASSPLQGPDGEQYF	TGTGCCAGCTCACCACTTCAGGGGCCCGACGGCGAGCAGTACTTC
few	TRBV5-1	TRBD1	TRBJ2-1	CASSPRTGALAEQFF	TGCGCCAGCAGCCCACGGACAGGAGCGCTGGCTGAGCAGTTCTTC
few	TRBV6-1	-	TRBJ1-2	CASSLRAPYGYTF	TGTGCCAGCAGTCTCAGGGCCCCCTATGGCTACACCTTC
-	TRBV6-2/TRBV6-3	-	TRBJ1-1	CASNHGEGTEAFF	TGTGCCAGCAACCACGGTGAAGGAACTGAAGCTTTCTTT
many	TRBV7-9	-	TRBJ2-1	CASSLAGIAYEQFF	TGTGCCAGCAGCTTAGCCGGTATAGCTTACGAGCAGTTCTTC
-	TRBV6-1	TRBD1	TRBJ1-5	CASRNRGQGSNQPQHF	TGTGCCAGCCGAAACAGGGGGCAGGGGAGCAATCAGCCCCAGCATTTT
few	TRBV20-1	TRBD2	TRBJ2-1	CSAGDSGGPYNEQFF	TGCAGTGCTGGAGATAGCGGGGGGCCCTACAATGAGCAGTTCTTC
many	TRBV29-1	TRBD1	TRBJ2-1	CSVNNRGWDNEQFF	TGCAGCGTCAACAACAGGGGTTGGGACAATGAGCAGTTCTTC
many	TRBV28	-	TRBJ1-5	CASSRLTVTPSNQPQHF	TGTGCCAGCAGTCGACTGACAGTCACCCCTAGCAATCAGCCCCAGCATTTT